This entry describes one TCR beta chain. The table came from immunoSEQ multiplex PCR; TCRdb's copy has only in-frame clones and leaves some out. This table has more than 300,000 clones, more than 75% appearing once. This specimen comes from a study of blood T cell repertoires in COVID-19. Study-level background: Nucleic acid was either cDNA or gDNA, and it came from T cells, B-cell-depleted T cells, or PBMCs.

Germline lookup yields CDR1 SGHVS and CDR2 FQNEAQ. Trimming stripped 5 bases from V and 6 bases from J, with 16 bases between. The CDR3 length is 14 residues. The sequence was obtained from a man aged 25 to 40 who had recovered from COVID-19. The sample consisted of PBMCs or T cells enriched from blood (not recorded which). V and J are TRBV7-8 and TRBJ1-1; perhaps TRBD1 as D (5 bases). CDR3 residues: CASSPQGGNAEAFF. As DNA, the CDR3 is TGTGCCAGCAGCCCTCAGGGAGGTAACGCTGAAGCTTTCTTT. The whole variable domain, remainder taken from reference TRBV7-8 and TRBJ1-1, is GAGVSQSPRYKVAKRGQDVALRCDPISGHVSLFWYQQALGQGPEFLTYFQNEAQLDKSGLPSDRFFAERPEGSVSTLKIQRTQQEDSAVYLCASSPQGGNAEAFFGQGTRLTVV.